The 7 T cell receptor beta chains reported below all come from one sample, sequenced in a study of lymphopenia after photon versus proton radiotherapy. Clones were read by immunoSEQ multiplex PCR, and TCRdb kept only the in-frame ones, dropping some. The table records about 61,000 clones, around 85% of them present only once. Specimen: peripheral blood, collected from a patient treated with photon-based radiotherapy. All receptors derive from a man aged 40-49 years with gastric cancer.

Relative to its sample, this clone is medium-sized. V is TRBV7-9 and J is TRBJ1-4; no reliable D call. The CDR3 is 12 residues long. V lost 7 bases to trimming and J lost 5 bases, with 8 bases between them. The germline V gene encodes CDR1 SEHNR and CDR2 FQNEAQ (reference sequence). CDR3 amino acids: CASMAGNEKLFF. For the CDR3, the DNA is TGTGCCAGCATGGCGGGGAATGAAAAACTGTTTTTT. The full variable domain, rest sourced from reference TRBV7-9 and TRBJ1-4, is DTGVSQNPRHKITKRGQNVTFRCDPISEHNRLYWYRQTLGQGPEFLTYFQNEAQLEKSRLLSDRFSAERPKGSFSTLEIQRTEQGDSAMYLCASMAGNEKLFFGSGTQLSVL.

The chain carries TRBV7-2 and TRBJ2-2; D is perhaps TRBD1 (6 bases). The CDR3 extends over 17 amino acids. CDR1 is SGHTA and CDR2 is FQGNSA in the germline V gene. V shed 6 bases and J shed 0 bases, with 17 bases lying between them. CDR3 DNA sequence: TGTGCCAGCAGATCGGGGACATGGGCACCGAACACCGGGGAGCTGTTTTTT. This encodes CASRSGTWAPNTGELFF.

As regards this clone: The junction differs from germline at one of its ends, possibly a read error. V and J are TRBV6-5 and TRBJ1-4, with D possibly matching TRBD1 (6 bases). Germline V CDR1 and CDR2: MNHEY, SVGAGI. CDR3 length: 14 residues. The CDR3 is CASRAQGTKEKLFF. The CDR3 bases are TGTGCCAGCAGGGCTCAGGGGACTAAGGAAAAACTGTTTTTT.

The CDR3 nucleotides read TGTGCCAGCTCACCACAGGGGAGCTCCTACAATGAGCAGTTCTTC. It is translated as CASSPQGSSYNEQFF. V gene TRBV18 combines with J gene TRBJ2-1, with D perhaps being TRBD1 or TRBD2 (5 bases each). The V end lost 1 base, the J end lost 0 bases, and 7 bases lay between the germline ends. Germline lookup yields CDR1 KGHSH and CDR2 LQKENI. The CDR3 extends over 15 amino acids.

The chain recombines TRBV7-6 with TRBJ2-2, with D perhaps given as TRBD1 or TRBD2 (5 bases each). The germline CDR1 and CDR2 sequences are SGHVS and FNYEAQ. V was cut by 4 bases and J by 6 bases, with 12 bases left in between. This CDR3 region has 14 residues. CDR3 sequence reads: CASSSRDLAGELFF. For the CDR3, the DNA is TGTGCCAGCAGCTCTAGGGACCTAGCCGGGGAGCTGTTTTTT.

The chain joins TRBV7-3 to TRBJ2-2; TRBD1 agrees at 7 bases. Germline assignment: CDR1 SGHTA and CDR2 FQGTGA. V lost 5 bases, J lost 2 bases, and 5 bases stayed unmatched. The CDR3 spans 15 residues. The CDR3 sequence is CASSPGTDNTGELFF. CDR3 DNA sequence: TGTGCCAGCAGCCCCGGGACAGATAACACCGGGGAGCTGTTTTTT. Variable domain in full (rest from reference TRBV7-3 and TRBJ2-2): GAGVSQTPSNKVTEKGKYVELRCDPISGHTALYWYRQSLGQGPEFLIYFQGTGAADDSGLPNDRFFAVRPEGSVSTLKIQRTERGDSAVYLCASSPGTDNTGELFFGEGSRLTVL.

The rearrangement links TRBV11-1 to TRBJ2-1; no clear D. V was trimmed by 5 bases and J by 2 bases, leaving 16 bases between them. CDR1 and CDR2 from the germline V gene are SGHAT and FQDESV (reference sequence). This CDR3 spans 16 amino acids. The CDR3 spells CASSKTMGTPYNEQFF. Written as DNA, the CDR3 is TGTGCCAGCAGCAAGACAATGGGTACCCCCTACAATGAGCAGTTCTTC.